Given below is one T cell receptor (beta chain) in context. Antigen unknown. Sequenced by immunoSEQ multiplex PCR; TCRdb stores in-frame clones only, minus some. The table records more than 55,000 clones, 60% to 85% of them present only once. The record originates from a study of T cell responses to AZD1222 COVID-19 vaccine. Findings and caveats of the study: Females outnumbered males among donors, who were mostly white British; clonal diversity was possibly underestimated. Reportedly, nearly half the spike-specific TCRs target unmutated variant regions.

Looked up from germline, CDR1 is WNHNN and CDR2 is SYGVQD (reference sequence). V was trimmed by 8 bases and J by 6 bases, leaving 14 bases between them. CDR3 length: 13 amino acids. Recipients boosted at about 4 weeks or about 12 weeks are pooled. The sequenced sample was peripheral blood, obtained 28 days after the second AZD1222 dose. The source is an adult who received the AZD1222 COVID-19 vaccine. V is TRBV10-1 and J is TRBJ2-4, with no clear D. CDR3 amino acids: CASQHSRRNIQYF. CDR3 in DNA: TGCGCCAGCCAACACAGCCGCAGAAACATTCAGTACTTC.